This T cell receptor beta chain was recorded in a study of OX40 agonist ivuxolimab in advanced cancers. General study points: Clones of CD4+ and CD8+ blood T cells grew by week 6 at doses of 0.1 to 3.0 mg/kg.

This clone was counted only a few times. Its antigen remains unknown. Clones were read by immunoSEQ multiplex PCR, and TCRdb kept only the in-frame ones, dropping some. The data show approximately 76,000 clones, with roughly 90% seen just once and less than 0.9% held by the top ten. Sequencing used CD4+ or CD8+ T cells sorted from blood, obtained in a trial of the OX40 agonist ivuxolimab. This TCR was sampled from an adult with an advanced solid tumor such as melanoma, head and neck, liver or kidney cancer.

The CDR3 sequence: CASSYSPKNTEAFF. The CDR3 coding sequence is TGTGCCAGCAGTTACTCCCCGAAGAACACTGAAGCTTTCTTT. The chain has TRBV6-6 and TRBJ1-1; D gene ambiguous. The V end lost 0 bases, the J end lost 1 base, and 6 bases lay between the germline ends. Germline V lookup: CDR1 MNHNY, CDR2 SVGAGI (reference sequence). There are 14 residues in the CDR3.